What follows are 8 T cell receptor beta chains derived from one specimen sequenced in a study of T cells in Graves' hyperthyroidism and ophthalmopathy. TCR beta CDR3 regions were amplified from RNA. The HTBI set primed first-round TCR CDR3 RT-PCR. TCRdb fed the multiplex PCR reads into MiXCR, producing one record per CDR3 protein. This table holds about 600,000 distinct CDR3 sequences, 14% found once. Sequenced: blood. Receptors were obtained from a woman younger than 35 with Graves' ophthalmopathy.

The J gene is TRBJ2-1, the V gene TRBV6-1; perhaps TRBD1 as D (6 bases). The germline V gene encodes CDR1 MNHNS and CDR2 SASEGT. There are 13 residues in the CDR3. The V gene lost 5 bases and the J gene lost 7 bases, with 12 bases spanning the gap. The CDR3 DNA reads as TGTGCCAGCAGTTATCAGGGGTGGAATGAGCAGTTCTTC. Its translation is CASSYQGWNEQFF.

In its sample, this clonotype was seen many times. V gene TRBV6-1 combines with J gene TRBJ2-5; no clear D gene. CDR1 is MNHNS, CDR2 SASEGT, per germline. There are 12 residues in the CDR3. The ends were cut back, 4 bases at V and 4 bases at J, with 7 bases in the middle. The CDR3 nucleotides are TGTGCCAGCAGTGGTGATTCAGAGACCCAGTACTTC. Translated: CASSGDSETQYF.

The genes are TRBV18 and TRBJ2-1, with a tentative D call TRBD2 (5 bases). Germline V gene lookup returns CDR1 KGHSH and CDR2 LQKENI. CDR3 length: 15 residues. V lost 2 bases and J lost 3, with 11 bases in between. In DNA, the CDR3 is TGTGCCAGCTCACCAGCCGGGAAATACTACAATGAGCAGTTCTTC. Translated: CASSPAGKYYNEQFF.

This clonotype was counted at least ten times. This chain connects TRBV7-2 to TRBJ2-7, with D hard to call. This CDR3 is 12 amino acids long. Germline V lookup: CDR1 SGHTA, CDR2 FQGNSA. Between the trimmed V and J ends, which lost 3 bases and 3 bases, there was a span of 6 bases. In nucleotides, the CDR3 is TGTGCCAGCAGCTTCGCCGGCTACGAGCAGTACTTC. Protein product: CASSFAGYEQYF.

The V gene is TRBV7-9, the J gene TRBJ1-4, with D unresolved. Trimming removed 1 base from V and 8 bases from J, with 14 bases in between. Germline V gene lookup returns CDR1 SEHNR and CDR2 FQNEAQ (reference sequence). This CDR3 region has 15 residues. The CDR3, as DNA: TGTGCCAGCAGCTTAGTGCGTCTGGCGGGGGAAAAACTGTTTTTT. This sequence encodes CASSLVRLAGEKLFF.

The rearrangement joins TRBV13 to TRBJ2-5, with D perhaps matching TRBD2 (7 bases). CDR1 PRHDT and CDR2 FYEKMQ come from the germline V gene (reference sequence). V lost 6 bases and J 13 bases, leaving 18 bases between the germline ends. The CDR3 runs 12 residues. CDR3 bases: TGTGCCAGCAGTATTGGTGGGGGGGGCCGGTACTTC. Translation gives CASSIGGGGRYF.

At least ten counts were recorded for this clonotype. The chain uses TRBV20-1 and TRBJ2-3; D assignment may be TRBD1 or TRBD2 (6 bases each). V lost 5 bases and J lost 0, with 18 bases in between. The CDR3 is 16 amino acids. Per the germline V gene, CDR1 is DFQATT and CDR2 is SNEGSKA (reference sequence). The CDR3 sequence is CSAPTGLHSSTDTQYF. CDR3 nucleotide sequence: TGCAGTGCTCCGACAGGACTACACTCTAGCACAGATACGCAGTATTTT.

Ten or more counts support this clonotype. This chain joins TRBV2 and TRBJ2-6; D remains unclear. Deletions cut 2 bases from V and 4 bases from J, with 12 bases between. CDR1 and CDR2 (germline): SNHLY, FYNNEI. The CDR3 has 16 amino acids. Here the CDR3 reads CASSERVISGANVLTF. CDR3 DNA sequence: TGTGCCAGCAGTGAAAGGGTCATAAGCGGGGCCAACGTCCTGACTTTC.